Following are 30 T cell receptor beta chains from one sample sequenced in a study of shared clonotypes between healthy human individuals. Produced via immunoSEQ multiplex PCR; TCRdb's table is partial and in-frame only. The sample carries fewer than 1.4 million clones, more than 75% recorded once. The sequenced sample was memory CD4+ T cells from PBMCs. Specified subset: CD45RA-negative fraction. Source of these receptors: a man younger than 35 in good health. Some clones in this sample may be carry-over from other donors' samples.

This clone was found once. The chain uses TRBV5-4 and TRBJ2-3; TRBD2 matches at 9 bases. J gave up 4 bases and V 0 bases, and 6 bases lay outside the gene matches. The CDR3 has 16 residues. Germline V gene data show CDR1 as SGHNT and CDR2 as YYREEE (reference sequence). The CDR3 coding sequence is TGTGCCAGCAGCTTGGCCGGGCGGGAGGGCCCAGATACGCAGTATTTT. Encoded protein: CASSLAGREGPDTQYF.

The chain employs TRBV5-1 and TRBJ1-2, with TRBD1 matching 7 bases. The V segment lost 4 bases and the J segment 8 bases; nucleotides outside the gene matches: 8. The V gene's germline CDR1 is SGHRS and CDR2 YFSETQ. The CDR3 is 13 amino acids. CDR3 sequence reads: CASSGETGIGYTF. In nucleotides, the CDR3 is TGCGCCAGCAGCGGCGAGACAGGGATCGGCTACACCTTC.

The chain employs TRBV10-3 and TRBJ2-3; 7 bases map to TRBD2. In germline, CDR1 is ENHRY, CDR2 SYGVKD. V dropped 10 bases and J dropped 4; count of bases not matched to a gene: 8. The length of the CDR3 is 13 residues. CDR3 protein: CATAWAGADTQYF. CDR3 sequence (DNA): TGTGCCACCGCGTGGGCGGGAGCAGATACGCAGTATTTT.

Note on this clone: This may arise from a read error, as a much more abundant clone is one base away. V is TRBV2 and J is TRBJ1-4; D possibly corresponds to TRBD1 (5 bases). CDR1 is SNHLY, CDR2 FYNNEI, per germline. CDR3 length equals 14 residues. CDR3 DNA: TGTGCCAGCAGTGAATGGACAACTAATGGAAAACTGTTTTTT. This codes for CASSEWTTNGKLFF.

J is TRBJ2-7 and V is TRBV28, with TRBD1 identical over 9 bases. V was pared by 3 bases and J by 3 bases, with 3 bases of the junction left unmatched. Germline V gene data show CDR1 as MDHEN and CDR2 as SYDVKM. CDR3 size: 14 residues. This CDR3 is CASSLGQGFYEQYF. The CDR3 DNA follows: TGTGCCAGCAGTTTGGGACAGGGATTCTACGAGCAGTACTTC.

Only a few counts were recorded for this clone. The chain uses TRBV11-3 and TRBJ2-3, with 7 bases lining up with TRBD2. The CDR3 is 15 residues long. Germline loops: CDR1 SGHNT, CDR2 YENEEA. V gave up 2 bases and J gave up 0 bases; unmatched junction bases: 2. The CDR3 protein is CASSLFSGSTDTQYF. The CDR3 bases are TGTGCCAGCAGCTTATTTAGCGGGAGCACAGATACGCAGTATTTT.

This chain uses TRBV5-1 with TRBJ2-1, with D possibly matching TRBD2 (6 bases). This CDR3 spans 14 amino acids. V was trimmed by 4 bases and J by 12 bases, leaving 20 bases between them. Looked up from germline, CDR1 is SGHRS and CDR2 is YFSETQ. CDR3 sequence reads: CASSPNGPGEGQFF. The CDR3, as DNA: TGCGCCAGCAGCCCAAACGGTCCGGGAGAGGGGCAGTTCTTC.

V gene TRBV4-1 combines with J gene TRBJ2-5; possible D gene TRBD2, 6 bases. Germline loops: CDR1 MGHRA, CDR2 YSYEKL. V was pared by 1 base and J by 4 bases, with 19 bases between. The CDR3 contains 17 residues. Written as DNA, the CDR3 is TGCGCCAGCAGCCAAGGAGCCGGGGGAAGCTCGGGAGAGACCCAGTACTTC. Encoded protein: CASSQGAGGSSGETQYF.

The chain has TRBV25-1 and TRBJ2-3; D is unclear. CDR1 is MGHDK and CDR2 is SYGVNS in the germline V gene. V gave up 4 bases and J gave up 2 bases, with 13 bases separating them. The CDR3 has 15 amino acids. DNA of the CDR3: TGTGCCAGCAGTGGCCTCCCCGGAAACACAGATACGCAGTATTTT. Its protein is CASSGLPGNTDTQYF.

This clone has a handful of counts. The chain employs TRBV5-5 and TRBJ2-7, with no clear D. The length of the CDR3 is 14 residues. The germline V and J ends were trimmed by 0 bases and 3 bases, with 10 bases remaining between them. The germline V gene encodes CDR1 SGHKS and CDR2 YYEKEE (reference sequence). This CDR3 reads CASSLAWEGYEQYF. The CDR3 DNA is TGTGCCAGCAGCTTGGCCTGGGAAGGCTACGAGCAGTACTTC.

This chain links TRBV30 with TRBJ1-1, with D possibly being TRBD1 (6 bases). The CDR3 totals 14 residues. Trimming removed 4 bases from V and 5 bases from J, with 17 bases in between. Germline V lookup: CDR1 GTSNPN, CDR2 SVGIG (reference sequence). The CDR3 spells CAWKGTISGTEAFF. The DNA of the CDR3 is TGTGCCTGGAAAGGGACAATTTCAGGGACTGAAGCTTTCTTT. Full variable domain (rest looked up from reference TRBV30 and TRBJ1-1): SQTIHQWPATLVQPVGSPLSLECTVEGTSNPNLYWYRQAAGRGLQLLFYSVGIGQISSEVPQNLSASRPQDRQFILSSKKLLLSDSGFYLCAWKGTISGTEAFFGQGTRLTVV.

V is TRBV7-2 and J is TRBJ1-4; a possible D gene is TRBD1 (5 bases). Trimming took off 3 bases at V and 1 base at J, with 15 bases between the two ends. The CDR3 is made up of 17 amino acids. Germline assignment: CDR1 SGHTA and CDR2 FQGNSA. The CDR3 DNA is TGTGCCAGCAGCTTCCCCCCCGGAGGGGAAACTAATGAAAAACTGTTTTTT. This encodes CASSFPPGGETNEKLFF.

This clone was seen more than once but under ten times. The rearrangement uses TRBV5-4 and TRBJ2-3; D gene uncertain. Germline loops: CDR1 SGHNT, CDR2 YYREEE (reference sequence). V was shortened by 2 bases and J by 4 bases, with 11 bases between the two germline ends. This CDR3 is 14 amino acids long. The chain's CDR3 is CASSLSGGSDTQYF. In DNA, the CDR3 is TGTGCCAGCAGCTTAAGTGGCGGATCAGATACGCAGTATTTT.

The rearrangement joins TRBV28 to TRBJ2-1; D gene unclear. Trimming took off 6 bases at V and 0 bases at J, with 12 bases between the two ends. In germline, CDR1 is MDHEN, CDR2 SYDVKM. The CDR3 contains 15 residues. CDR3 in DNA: TGTGCCAGCAGGGCCTTTCGGAGCTCCTACAATGAGCAGTTCTTC. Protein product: CASRAFRSSYNEQFF.

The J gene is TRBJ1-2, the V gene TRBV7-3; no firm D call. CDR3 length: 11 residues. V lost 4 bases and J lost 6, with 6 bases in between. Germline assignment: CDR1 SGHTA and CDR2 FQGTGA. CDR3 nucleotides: TGTGCCAGCAGCTCACAAAATGGCTACACCTTC. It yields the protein CASSSQNGYTF. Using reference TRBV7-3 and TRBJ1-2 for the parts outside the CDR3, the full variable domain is GAGVSQTPSNKVTEKGKYVELRCDPISGHTALYWYRQSLGQGPEFLIYFQGTGAADDSGLPNDRFFAVRPEGSVSTLKIQRTERGDSAVYLCASSSQNGYTFGSGTRLTVV.

CDR3 amino acids: CASSPVGGRSGYTF. The DNA for the CDR3 is TGTGCCAGCTCACCGGTAGGCGGGAGATCTGGCTACACCTTC. The chain carries TRBV18 and TRBJ1-2; unclear D gene. Germline-derived CDR1 and CDR2 are KGHSH and LQKENI. Trimming removed 3 bases from V and 7 bases from J, with 15 bases in between. The CDR3 is 14 amino acids.

The DNA for the CDR3 is TGCAGTGCTAGAGGGACAGGGTTCCAGTACTTC. This gives the protein CSARGTGFQYF. The V call is TRBV20-1, the J call TRBJ2-5; 8 nucleotides line up with TRBD1. V trimming: 1 base; J trimming: 10 bases; junction bases outside the gene matches: 2. This CDR3 has 11 amino acids. Germline V gene sequence: CDR1 DFQATT, CDR2 SNEGSKA (reference sequence).

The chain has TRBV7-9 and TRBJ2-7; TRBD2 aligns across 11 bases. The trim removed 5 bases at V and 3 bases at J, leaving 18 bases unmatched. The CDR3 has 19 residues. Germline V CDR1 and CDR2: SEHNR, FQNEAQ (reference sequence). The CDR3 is CASSPVGTSGPGLGYEQYF. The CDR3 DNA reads TGTGCCAGCAGCCCCGTCGGGACTAGCGGCCCGGGGCTGGGCTACGAGCAGTACTTC.

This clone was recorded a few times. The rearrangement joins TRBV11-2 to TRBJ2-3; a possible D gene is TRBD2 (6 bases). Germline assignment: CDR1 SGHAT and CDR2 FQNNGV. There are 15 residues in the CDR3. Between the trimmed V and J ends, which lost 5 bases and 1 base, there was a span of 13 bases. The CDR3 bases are TGTGCCAGCAGCGTACTAGCCCCTGGCACAGATACGCAGTATTTT. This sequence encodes CASSVLAPGTDTQYF.

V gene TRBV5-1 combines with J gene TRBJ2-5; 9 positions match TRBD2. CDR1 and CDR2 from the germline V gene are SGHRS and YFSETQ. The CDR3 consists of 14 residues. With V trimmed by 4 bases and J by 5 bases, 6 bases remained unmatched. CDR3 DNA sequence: TGCGCCAGCAGCATGGGACTAGCCGAGGAGACCCAGTACTTC. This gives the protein CASSMGLAEETQYF.

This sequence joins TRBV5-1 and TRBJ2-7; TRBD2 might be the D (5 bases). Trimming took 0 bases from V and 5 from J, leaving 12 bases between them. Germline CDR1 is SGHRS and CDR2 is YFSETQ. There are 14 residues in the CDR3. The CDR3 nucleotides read TGCGCCAGCAGCTTGGGGGAGTTATATCACGAGCAGTACTTC. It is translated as CASSLGELYHEQYF.

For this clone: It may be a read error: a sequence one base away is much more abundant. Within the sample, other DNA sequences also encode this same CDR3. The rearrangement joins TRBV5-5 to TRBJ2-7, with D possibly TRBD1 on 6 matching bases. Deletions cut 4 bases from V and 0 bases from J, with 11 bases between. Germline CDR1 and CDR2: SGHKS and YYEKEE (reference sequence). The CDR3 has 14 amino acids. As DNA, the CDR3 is TGTGCCAGCAGCCTACGGGACAACTCCTACGAGCAGTACTTC. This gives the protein CASSLRDNSYEQYF.

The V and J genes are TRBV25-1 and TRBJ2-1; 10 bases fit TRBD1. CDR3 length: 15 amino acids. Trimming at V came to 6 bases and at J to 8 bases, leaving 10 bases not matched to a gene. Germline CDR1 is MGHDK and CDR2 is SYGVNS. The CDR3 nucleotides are TGTGCCAGCAGATACGGGACAGGGGCTTTATATGAGCAGTTCTTC. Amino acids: CASRYGTGALYEQFF. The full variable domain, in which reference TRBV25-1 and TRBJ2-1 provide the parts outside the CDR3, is EADIYQTPRYLVIGTGKKITLECSQTMGHDKMYWYQQDPGMELHLIHYSYGVNSTEKGDLSSESTVSRIRTEHFPLTLESARPSHTSQYLCASRYGTGALYEQFFGPGTRLTVL.

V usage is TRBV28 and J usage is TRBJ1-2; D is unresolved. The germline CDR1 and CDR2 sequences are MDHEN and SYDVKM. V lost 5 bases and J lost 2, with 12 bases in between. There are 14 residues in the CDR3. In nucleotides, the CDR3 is TGTGCCAGCAGTCTTCAGTCCTTAAACTATGGCTACACCTTC. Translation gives CASSLQSLNYGYTF.

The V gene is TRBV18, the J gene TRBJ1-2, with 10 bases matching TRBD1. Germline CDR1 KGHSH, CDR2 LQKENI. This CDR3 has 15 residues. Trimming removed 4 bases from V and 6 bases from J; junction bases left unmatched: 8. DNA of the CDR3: TGTGCCAGCTCACTACGGGACAGGGGAGTGGATGGCTACACCTTC. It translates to CASSLRDRGVDGYTF.

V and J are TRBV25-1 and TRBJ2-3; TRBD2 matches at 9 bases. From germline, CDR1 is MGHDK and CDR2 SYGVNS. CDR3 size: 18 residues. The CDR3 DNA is TGTGTTCCCCTCCGACTAGCGGATTCTGCCGTCTCCACAGATACGCAGTATTTT. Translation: CVPLRLADSAVSTDTQYF.

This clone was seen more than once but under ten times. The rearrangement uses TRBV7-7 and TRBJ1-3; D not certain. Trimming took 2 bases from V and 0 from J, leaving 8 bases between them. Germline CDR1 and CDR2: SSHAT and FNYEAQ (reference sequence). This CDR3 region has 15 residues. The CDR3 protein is CASSLSPSSGNTIYF. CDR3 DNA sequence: TGTGCCAGCAGCTTATCCCCAAGCTCTGGAAACACCATATATTTT.

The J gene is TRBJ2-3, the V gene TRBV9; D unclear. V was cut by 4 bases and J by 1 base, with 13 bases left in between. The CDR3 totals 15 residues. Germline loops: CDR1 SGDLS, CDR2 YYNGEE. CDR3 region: CASSLSPIGTDTQYF. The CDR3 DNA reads TGTGCCAGCAGCCTCAGCCCTATTGGCACAGATACGCAGTATTTT. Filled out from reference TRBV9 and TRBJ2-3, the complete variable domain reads DSGVTQTPKHLITATGQRVTLRCSPRSGDLSVYWYQQSLDQGLQFLIQYYNGEERAKGNILERFSAQQFPDLHSELNLSSLELGDSALYFCASSLSPIGTDTQYFGPGTRLTVL.

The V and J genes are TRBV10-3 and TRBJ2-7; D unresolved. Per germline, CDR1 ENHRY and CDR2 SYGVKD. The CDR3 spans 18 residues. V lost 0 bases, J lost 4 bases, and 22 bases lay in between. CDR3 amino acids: CAISESLSEVFHGYEQYF. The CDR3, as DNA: TGTGCCATCAGTGAGTCGTTATCAGAGGTATTCCATGGATACGAGCAGTACTTC.

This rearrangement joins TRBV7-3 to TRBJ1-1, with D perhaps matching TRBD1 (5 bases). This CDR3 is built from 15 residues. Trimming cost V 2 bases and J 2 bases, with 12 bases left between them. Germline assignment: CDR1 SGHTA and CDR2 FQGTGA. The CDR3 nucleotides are TGTGCCAGCAGCTTATATGCGGGACCCAACACTGAAGCTTTCTTT. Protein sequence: CASSLYAGPNTEAFF.